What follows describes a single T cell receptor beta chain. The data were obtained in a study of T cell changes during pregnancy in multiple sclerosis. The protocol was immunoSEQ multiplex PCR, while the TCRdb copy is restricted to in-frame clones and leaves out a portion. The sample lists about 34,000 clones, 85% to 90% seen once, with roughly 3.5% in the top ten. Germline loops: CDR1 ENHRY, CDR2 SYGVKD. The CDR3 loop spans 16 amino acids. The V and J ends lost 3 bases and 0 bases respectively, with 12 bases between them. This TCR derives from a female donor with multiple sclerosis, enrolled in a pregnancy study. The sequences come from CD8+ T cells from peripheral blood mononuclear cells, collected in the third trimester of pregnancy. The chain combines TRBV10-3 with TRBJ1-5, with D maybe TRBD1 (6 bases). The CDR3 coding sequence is TGTGCCATCAGTGATGAGGGGGACGGTAGCAATCAGCCCCAGCATTTT. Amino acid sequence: CAISDEGDGSNQPQHF.